The 19 T cell receptor beta chains given below trace back to one sample, sequenced in a study of cytomegalovirus exposure and HLA in healthy donors. The protocol was immunoSEQ multiplex PCR, while the TCRdb copy is restricted to in-frame clones and leaves out a portion. This table holds fewer than 90,000 clones, 94% found once. The source material was PBMCs. These receptors were collected from a woman under 30 in good health and CMV-seropositive.

The chain links TRBV6-1 to TRBJ2-1; perhaps TRBD2 as D (5 bases). Germline-derived CDR1 and CDR2 are MNHNS and SASEGT. This CDR3 contains 14 residues. With 5 bases removed from V and 7 bases from J, the gap between germline ends came to 15 bases. The CDR3 DNA is TGTGCCAGCAGTCCCCCTTTGAGGGCGAATGAGCAGTTCTTC. Its protein product is CASSPPLRANEQFF.

This chain uses TRBV28 with TRBJ2-1; 9 positions agree with TRBD1. V lost 1 base to trimming and J lost 4 bases; unmatched junction nucleotides: 2. The germline gives CDR1 MDHEN, CDR2 SYDVKM. The CDR3 has 15 amino acids. The CDR3 DNA is TGTGCCAGCAGTTTATCGGGACAGGGTTACAATGAGCAGTTCTTC. Residues: CASSLSGQGYNEQFF.

The genes are TRBV7-2 and TRBJ1-2, with D possibly TRBD1 on 5 matching bases. The V and J ends lost 3 bases and 8 bases respectively, with 19 bases between them. In germline, CDR1 is SGHTA, CDR2 FQGNSA. The CDR3 runs 15 residues. The CDR3, as DNA: TGTGCCAGCAGCTTGGCCGCGGGACTCCAAGGCGGCTACACCTTC. Encoded protein: CASSLAAGLQGGYTF.

The chain recombines TRBV5-4 with TRBJ2-1, with D tentatively TRBD1 (6 bases). The CDR3 is made up of 15 amino acids. Between the trimmed V and J ends, which lost 6 bases and 0 bases, there was a span of 13 bases. Per germline, CDR1 SGHNT and CDR2 YYREEE (reference sequence). The CDR3: CASTLDRASYNEQFF. In nucleotides, the CDR3 is TGTGCCAGCACGCTGGACAGAGCCTCCTACAATGAGCAGTTCTTC.

The J gene is TRBJ2-1, the V gene TRBV7-9; no clear D gene. The CDR3 runs to 17 residues. Trimming removed 5 bases from V and 0 bases from J, with 17 bases in between. Germline V gives CDR1 SEHNR, CDR2 FQNEAQ (reference sequence). This chain's CDR3 is CASSPSTRRSSYNEQFF. The CDR3 nucleotides read TGTGCCAGCAGCCCTAGTACCCGGAGAAGCTCCTACAATGAGCAGTTCTTC.

The chain carries TRBV19 and TRBJ2-1; D possibly corresponds to TRBD2 (5 bases). The CDR3 runs to 15 residues. CDR1 is LNHDA, CDR2 SQIVND, per germline (reference sequence). Trimming stripped 3 bases from V and 0 bases from J, with 9 bases between. CDR3 in amino acids: CASSMGSVSYNEQFF. As DNA, the CDR3 is TGTGCCAGTAGTATGGGTAGCGTCTCCTACAATGAGCAGTTCTTC.

This chain joins TRBV7-2 and TRBJ1-2, with a weak D call TRBD1 (5 bases). The CDR3 is made up of 13 amino acids. Germline CDR1 and CDR2: SGHTA and FQGNSA. V gave up 3 bases and J gave up 2 bases, with 7 bases separating them. The CDR3 sequence: CASSFGGNYGYTF. CDR3 coding DNA: TGTGCCAGCAGCTTTGGGGGGAACTATGGCTACACCTTC.

The chain couples TRBV7-9 to TRBJ2-5, with 7 bases that match TRBD2. The length of the CDR3 is 14 residues. CDR1 and CDR2 from the germline V gene are SEHNR and FQNEAQ (reference sequence). The V segment lost 5 bases and the J segment 5 bases; nucleotides outside the gene matches: 8. The CDR3 sequence is CASSPAVGGETQYF. CDR3 bases: TGTGCCAGCAGCCCCGCCGTGGGGGGGGAGACCCAGTACTTC.

The V gene is TRBV28, the J gene TRBJ2-1, with D maybe TRBD1 (7 bases). The CDR3 is made up of 11 amino acids. The germline gives CDR1 MDHEN, CDR2 SYDVKM. Trimming stripped 3 bases from V and 14 bases from J, with 11 bases between. This CDR3 reads CASSFGRGEFF. CDR3 sequence (DNA): TGTGCCAGCAGTTTCGGCAGGGGGGAGTTCTTC.

The V gene is TRBV7-3, the J gene TRBJ2-7; 7 nucleotides match TRBD2. From germline, CDR1 is SGHTA and CDR2 FQGTGA. J was trimmed by 0 bases and V by 3 bases; bases with no gene match: 5. The length of the CDR3 is 15 residues. The CDR3 DNA reads TGTGCCAGCAGCTTGTACGGGAGGCGCTCCTACGAGCAGTACTTC. Its translation is CASSLYGRRSYEQYF.

This chain links TRBV7-3 with TRBJ2-1; 9 bases line up with TRBD2. Trimming at V came to 3 bases and at J to 5 bases, leaving 11 bases not matched to a gene. CDR3 length: 17 amino acids. Looked up from germline, CDR1 is SGHTA and CDR2 is FQGTGA. In DNA form, the CDR3 reads TGTGCCAGCAGCTTGGTAGTGAGCGGGGGGACTAACAATGAGCAGTTCTTC. Its translation is CASSLVVSGGTNNEQFF.

The chain recombines TRBV7-2 with TRBJ2-1, with a tentative D call TRBD2 (5 bases). The CDR3 totals 15 residues. Trimming removed 3 bases at V and 2 bases at J, with 11 bases between. Germline V lookup: CDR1 SGHTA, CDR2 FQGNSA. This chain's CDR3 is CASSLEVTTYNEQFF. The CDR3, as DNA: TGTGCCAGCAGCTTGGAGGTTACAACCTACAATGAGCAGTTCTTC.

The gene calls are TRBV18 and TRBJ1-4; D perhaps matches TRBD1 (6 bases). V was cut by 2 bases and J by 8 bases, with 12 bases left in between. CDR3 length: 14 residues. Germline V lookup: CDR1 KGHSH, CDR2 LQKENI. CDR3 loop: CASSPFSGDEKLFF. In DNA form, the CDR3 reads TGTGCCAGCTCACCATTCTCAGGGGACGAAAAACTGTTTTTT.

J is TRBJ1-2 and V is TRBV2, with 10 nucleotides matching TRBD1. The CDR3 has 13 residues. CDR1 is SNHLY, CDR2 FYNNEI, per germline. CDR3 nucleotides: TGTGCTAGCCGGACAGGGGGTAACTATGGCTACACCTTC. Translating gives CASRTGGNYGYTF. The full variable domain, in which reference TRBV2 and TRBJ1-2 provide the parts outside the CDR3, is EPEVTQTPSHQVTQMGQEVILRCVPISNHLYFYWYRQILGQKVEFLVSFYNNEISEKSEIFDDQFSVERPDGSNFTLKIRSTKLEDSAMYFCASRTGGNYGYTFGSGTRLTVV.

The rearrangement uses TRBV11-3 and TRBJ2-2; TRBD1 matches at 8 bases. Trimming removed 0 bases from V and 5 bases from J; junction bases left unmatched: 11. Germline values: CDR1 SGHNT, CDR2 YENEEA. The CDR3 is 18 residues long. CDR3 in DNA: TGTGCCAGCAGCTTAGAGGGCGGACAGGGTTGGAAAACCGGGGAGCTGTTTTTT. As protein: CASSLEGGQGWKTGELFF.

The rearrangement joins TRBV7-8 to TRBJ1-1; 8 bases are a match to TRBD1. The CDR3 length is 16 residues. Germline values: CDR1 SGHVS, CDR2 FQNEAQ. The J segment lost 5 bases and the V segment lost 2 bases, leaving 10 bases of the junction unmatched. As DNA, the CDR3 is TGTGCCAGCAGCTTAACCCCGGACAGGGTGGGGACTGAAGCTTTCTTT. Residues: CASSLTPDRVGTEAFF.

The chain links TRBV5-1 to TRBJ2-7; 7 nucleotides agree with TRBD2. Germline V gives CDR1 SGHRS, CDR2 YFSETQ. The V and J ends lost 0 bases and 0 bases, in that order; junction bases with no gene match: 15. The CDR3 covers 19 residues. The DNA for the CDR3 is TGCGCCAGCAGCTTGGATCTGGGCGGGAGCACCACAAACTCCTACGAGCAGTACTTC. Its protein is CASSLDLGGSTTNSYEQYF.

J is TRBJ2-7 and V is TRBV7-2; 10 bases agree with TRBD1. This CDR3 comprises 14 residues. Per germline, CDR1 SGHTA and CDR2 FQGNSA. Germline trimming cut 5 bases from V and 3 bases from J; bases unmatched to any gene: 4. CDR3: CASSPRTGGYEQYF. The CDR3 coding sequence is TGTGCCAGCAGCCCTAGGACAGGGGGCTACGAGCAGTACTTC.

This chain links TRBV5-4 with TRBJ1-4; D perhaps matches TRBD1 (6 bases). CDR1 SGHNT and CDR2 YYREEE come from the germline V gene (reference sequence). V was pared by 4 bases and J by 2 bases, with 12 bases between. The CDR3 spans 15 residues. The DNA for the CDR3 is TGTGCCAGCAGCCCCAGGGGTGGGACTAATGAAAAACTGTTTTTT. As protein: CASSPRGGTNEKLFF.